The 21 T cell receptor beta chains given below trace back to one sample, sequenced in a study of T cells in Graves' hyperthyroidism and ophthalmopathy. TCR beta CDR3 regions were amplified from RNA transcripts. The HTBI set primed first-round TCR CDR3 RT-PCR. TCRdb re-called the multiplex PCR reads through MiXCR, storing one row per CDR3 protein. The sample has about 350,000 distinct CDR3 sequences, approximately 18% seen once. The sequencing sample was made of blood. The receptor set was obtained from a woman in her thirties or forties with Graves' ophthalmopathy.

In this sample, this clonotype turned up many times. The chain couples TRBV4-3 to TRBJ1-1; maybe TRBD1 (5 bases). V lost 0 bases to trimming and J lost 4 bases, with 12 bases between them. The CDR3 loop spans 15 amino acids. CDR1 and CDR2 from the germline V gene are LGHNA and YSLEER. The CDR3 bases are TGCGCCAGCAGCCAAGAGGGGCGGGGAGTCACTGAAGCTTTCTTT. Its translation is CASSQEGRGVTEAFF.

In its sample, this clonotype was seen many times. The chain recombines TRBV28 with TRBJ2-5; 12 bases match TRBD1. Germline V gene sequence: CDR1 MDHEN, CDR2 SYDVKM. V was pared by 4 bases and J by 5 bases, with 5 bases of the junction left unmatched. The CDR3 consists of 15 residues. The CDR3 spells CASSWDRGRGETQYF. The CDR3 nucleotides read TGTGCCAGCAGTTGGGACAGGGGGCGCGGGGAGACCCAGTACTTC.

This sequence joins TRBV6-4 and TRBJ2-2; 12 nucleotides match TRBD2. Germline-derived CDR1 and CDR2 are MRHNA and SNTAGT. The CDR3 totals 18 residues. Trimming cost V 6 bases and J 8 bases; bases outside gene matches: 16. The CDR3 loop is CASSDRLAGALGGGELFF. The CDR3 bases are TGTGCCAGCAGCGACCGACTAGCGGGGGCCCTGGGGGGTGGGGAGCTGTTTTTT.

In this sample, this clonotype turned up many times. The CDR3, as DNA: TGTGCCAGCAGGGATACAGGAATCTATGGCTACACCTTC. Residues: CASRDTGIYGYTF. The chain uses TRBV6-1 and TRBJ1-2; D may be TRBD1 (5 bases). CDR1 is MNHNS, CDR2 SASEGT, per germline. V was cut by 6 bases and J by 4 bases, with 12 bases left in between. This CDR3 contains 13 residues.

The chain is built from TRBV29-1 and TRBJ1-2, with 7 bases aligning to TRBD1. The CDR3 sequence is 12 residues long. J was trimmed by 6 bases and V by 5 bases; bases with no gene match: 6. From germline, CDR1 is SQVTM and CDR2 ANQGSEA. The CDR3 loop is CSVLQGHDGYTF. CDR3 bases: TGCAGCGTTTTACAGGGGCATGATGGCTACACCTTC. Full variable domain (rest looked up from reference TRBV29-1 and TRBJ1-2): SAVISQKPSRDICQRGTSLTIQCQVDSQVTMMFWYRQQPGQSLTLIATANQGSEATYESGFVIDKFPISRPNLTFSTLTVSNMSPEDSSIYLCSVLQGHDGYTFGSGTRLTVV.

This clonotype has at least ten counts. V usage is TRBV29-1 and J usage is TRBJ2-7; D not certain. CDR1 and CDR2 from the germline V gene are SQVTM and ANQGSEA. The CDR3 spans 11 residues. Trimming removed 5 bases from V and 3 bases from J, with 8 bases in between. This CDR3 reads CSVFEIYEQYF. The CDR3 DNA sequence: TGCAGCGTTTTTGAGATCTACGAGCAGTACTTC.

This chain links TRBV28 with TRBJ2-5; D gene ambiguous. Trimming stripped 5 bases from V and 0 bases from J, with 7 bases between. The germline V gene encodes CDR1 MDHEN and CDR2 SYDVKM. This CDR3 contains 13 residues. CDR3 in amino acids: CASSTKYQETQYF. As DNA, the CDR3 is TGTGCCAGCAGTACCAAGTACCAAGAGACCCAGTACTTC.

In its sample, this clonotype was seen many times. The chain uses TRBV6-1 and TRBJ2-7; 9 nucleotides match TRBD2. CDR3 size: 12 residues. Looked up from germline, CDR1 is MNHNS and CDR2 is SASEGT. Here the CDR3 DNA reads TGTGTAGCGGGAGATCGTCCCTACGAGCAGTACTTC. Protein: CVAGDRPYEQYF.

This clonotype appeared many times. CDR3 bases: TGTGCCAGCAGAGACAGACAATCCTCCTACGAGCAGTACTTC. Its protein is CASRDRQSSYEQYF. This chain connects TRBV2 to TRBJ2-7, with a weak D call TRBD1 (5 bases). The CDR3 consists of 14 residues. Trimming pared 6 bases from V and 0 bases from J, leaving 12 bases between. From germline, CDR1 is SNHLY and CDR2 FYNNEI.

This clonotype was picked up many times. For the CDR3, the DNA is TGTGCCAGCAGTGCTGACGGTCAGCCCCAGCATTTT. It specifies CASSADGQPQHF. The chain employs TRBV25-1 and TRBJ1-5, with unresolved D. Germline CDR1 reads MGHDK; CDR2 reads SYGVNS. The CDR3 is 12 amino acids. V was trimmed by 4 bases and J by 6 bases, leaving 7 bases between them. Full variable domain (remainder filled in from reference TRBV25-1 and TRBJ1-5): EADIYQTPRYLVIGTGKKITLECSQTMGHDKMYWYQQDPGMELHLIHYSYGVNSTEKGDLSSESTVSRIRTEHFPLTLESARPSHTSQYLCASSADGQPQHFGDGTRLSIL.

This clonotype was detected many times. This could be a read error, since a much larger clone is one nucleotide away. This chain links TRBV28 with TRBJ2-7; D unclear. Germline values: CDR1 MDHEN, CDR2 SYDVKM. Trimming took 2 bases from V and 2 from J, leaving 13 bases between them. The CDR3 is made up of 15 amino acids. The CDR3 is CASSLRDRDTYEQYF. The DNA for the CDR3 is TGTGCCAGCAGTTTACGAGACCGCGACACCTACGAGCAGTACTTC.

This sequence joins TRBV27 and TRBJ2-7; 10 nucleotides agree with TRBD1. The CDR3 consists of 16 residues. Unmatched junction bases numbered 8, after V lost 5 bases and J lost 1 base. In germline, CDR1 is MNHEY, CDR2 SMNVEV (reference sequence). The CDR3 here is CASSPIGTGDSYEQYF. CDR3 DNA: TGTGCCAGCAGTCCGATCGGGACAGGGGATTCCTACGAGCAGTACTTC.

The rearrangement joins TRBV13 to TRBJ2-7, with D tentatively TRBD2 (5 bases). This CDR3 contains 16 residues. V was cut by 2 bases and J by 1 base, with 15 bases left in between. Germline CDR1 reads PRHDT; CDR2 reads FYEKMQ (reference sequence). CDR3 loop: CASSLYRGLSSYEQYF. The DNA of the CDR3 is TGTGCCAGCAGCTTATATCGCGGGTTATCGTCCTACGAGCAGTACTTC. The full variable domain, rest sourced from reference TRBV13 and TRBJ2-7, is AAGVIQSPRHLIKEKRETATLKCYPIPRHDTVYWYQQGPGQDPQFLISFYEKMQSDKGSIPDRFSAQQFSDYHSELNMSSLELGDSALYFCASSLYRGLSSYEQYFGPGTRLTVT.

Many counts were recorded for this clonotype. The CDR3 DNA reads TGCAGCGTTCGGACAGCCCATGTATCGTTTAGCGGGAGGGCCATCTACGAGCAGTACTTC. It is translated as CSVRTAHVSFSGRAIYEQYF. The gene calls are TRBV29-1 and TRBJ2-7, with 11 bases aligning to TRBD2. J was trimmed by 3 bases and V by 5 bases; bases with no gene match: 24. The CDR3 spans 20 residues. From germline, CDR1 is SQVTM and CDR2 ANQGSEA.

This clonotype was seen many times. V is TRBV19 and J is TRBJ1-2; D not resolved. The CDR3 is made up of 14 amino acids. The germline V gene encodes CDR1 LNHDA and CDR2 SQIVND (reference sequence). Trimming shortened V by 3 bases and J by 5 bases, and 13 bases separated the two germline ends. The CDR3 nucleotides read TGTGCCAGTAGTATGGACCCCCCCGGGTATGGCTACACCTTC. Amino acid sequence: CASSMDPPGYGYTF.

This clonotype was recorded at least ten times. The V and J genes are TRBV20-1 and TRBJ2-7; D gene uncertain. The CDR3 has 13 residues. V lost 8 bases, J lost 7 bases, and 21 bases lay in between. Germline assignment: CDR1 DFQATT and CDR2 SNEGSKA (reference sequence). The CDR3 DNA reads as TGCAGTTTTGAGATGGGCCTTGGGCGAGAGCAGTACTTC. This encodes CSFEMGLGREQYF.

Many counts were recorded for this clonotype. The chain employs TRBV6-1 and TRBJ2-7; perhaps TRBD2 as D (6 bases). The V and J ends lost 6 bases and 6 bases respectively, with 15 bases between them. The CDR3 spans 13 residues. The V gene's germline CDR1 is MNHNS and CDR2 SASEGT. The CDR3: CASRPPTSLEQYF. The CDR3 DNA is TGTGCCAGCAGACCCCCGACTAGTCTCGAGCAGTACTTC.

This clonotype appeared many times. The rearrangement uses TRBV7-9 and TRBJ2-3; 8 bases agree with TRBD1. Germline lookup yields CDR1 SEHNR and CDR2 FQNEAQ (reference sequence). The CDR3 spans 19 residues. V trimming: 6 bases; J trimming: 5 bases; junction bases outside the gene matches: 22. CDR3 sequence: CASSSTRIDRGTAGDTQYF. CDR3 nucleotides: TGTGCCAGCAGTTCTACCCGAATAGACAGGGGAACGGCGGGAGATACGCAGTATTTT.

The chain uses TRBV6-1 and TRBJ1-2; possible D gene TRBD1, 6 bases. Germline loops: CDR1 MNHNS, CDR2 SASEGT. This CDR3 contains 14 residues. The V and J ends lost 10 bases and 1 base respectively, with 16 bases between them. CDR3 DNA: TGTGCCATCAGCTCAGGGGCCGGTAACTATGGCTACACCTTC. Translation: CAISSGAGNYGYTF.

This clonotype was observed at least ten times. One end of the junction is discordant with germline, which a read error may explain. V usage is TRBV27 and J usage is TRBJ2-7, with 9 bases matching TRBD1. Germline CDR1 MNHEY, CDR2 SMNVEV (reference sequence). The CDR3 covers 15 residues. This chain's CDR3 is CVSSSAGTGSYEQYF. The CDR3 DNA reads as TGTGTCAGCAGTTCGGCCGGGACAGGGTCCTACGAGCAGTACTTC.

This clonotype turned up a few times. The rearrangement joins TRBV9 to TRBJ1-6; D unclear. V dropped 0 bases and J dropped 7 bases, with 5 bases sitting between them. The CDR3 spans 13 residues. In germline, CDR1 is SGDLS, CDR2 YYNGEE. DNA of the CDR3: TGTGCCAGCAGCGTAGGATGGAATTCACCCCTCCACTTT. Encoded protein: CASSVGWNSPLHF.